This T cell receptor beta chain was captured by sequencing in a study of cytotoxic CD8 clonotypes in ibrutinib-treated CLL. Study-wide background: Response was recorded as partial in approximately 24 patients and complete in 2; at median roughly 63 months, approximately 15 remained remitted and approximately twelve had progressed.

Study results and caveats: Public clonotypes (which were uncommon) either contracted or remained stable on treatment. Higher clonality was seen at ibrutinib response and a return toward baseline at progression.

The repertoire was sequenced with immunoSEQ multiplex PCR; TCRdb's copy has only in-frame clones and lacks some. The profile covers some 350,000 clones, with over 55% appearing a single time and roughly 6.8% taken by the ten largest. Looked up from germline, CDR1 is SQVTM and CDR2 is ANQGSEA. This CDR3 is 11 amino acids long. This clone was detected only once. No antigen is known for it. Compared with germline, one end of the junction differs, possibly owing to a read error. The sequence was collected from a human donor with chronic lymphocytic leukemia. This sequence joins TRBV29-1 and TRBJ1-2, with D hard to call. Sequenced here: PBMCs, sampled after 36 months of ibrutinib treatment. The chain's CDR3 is CSVEGRVGYTF. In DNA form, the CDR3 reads TGCAGCGTCGAAGGTAGGGTTGGCTACACCTTC.